This T cell receptor beta chain was sequenced for a study of immune evolution from preneoplasia to lung adenocarcinoma. Sequencing was performed with immunoSEQ multiplex PCR; in TCRdb, only in-frame clones are kept and a portion is missing. Of about 40,000 clones in the sample, 60% to 75% were seen once. The sequencing input was FFPE invasive lung adenocarcinoma tissue. This receptor was identified in a person in their sixties with lung adenocarcinoma.

This CDR3 is CASSTKDSQETQYF. CDR3 DNA sequence: TGTGCCAGCAGCACAAAGGACAGCCAAGAGACCCAGTACTTC. V gene TRBV9 combines with J gene TRBJ2-5, with a possible D match to TRBD1 (6 bases). The CDR3 runs to 14 residues. Trimming removed 4 bases from V and 1 base from J, with 11 bases in between. Germline V lookup: CDR1 SGDLS, CDR2 YYNGEE.